This TCR beta chain was documented in a study of molecular identifiers for immune sequencing clone quantification (dated by TCRdb to the late 2010s). As for the study more broadly: In a replicate experiment, RNA from 20,000 or 100,000 naive CD8 T cells was split into five aliquots, four of which were sequenced. This methods study benchmarked molecular-identifier clustering-based TCR repertoire sequencing (MIDCIRS) and TCR RNA copy counting, using CD8 T cells to do so. Overall study results and their limits: Highly expanded clone sizes could be underestimated if identical TCR molecules share a barcode. Without barcode sub-clustering, chimeric consensus sequences inflated TCR diversity; chimeras reached as high as 47%. Modeling indicated roughly 3.3 TCR RNA copies recovered per cell, compared with 7.5 to 10 by digital PCR, which implies a capture efficiency of around 30%. In CMV-specific effector cells, over 97% of molecules were held by clones above 20 RNA copies, whereas under 1% of molecules were held by such clones in naive cells. Even against a background of roughly 1 million naive CD8 T cells, spiked-in Jurkat TCR RNA amounting to a single cell's worth was reported to be detectable. The naive libraries included spiked-in Jurkat TCR RNA (10 copies' worth), and this RNA is not part of the donor repertoire.

As concerns this clonotype: Which antigen it targets is not known. Base qualities are not at hand, and no much larger clone is one base apart.

Libraries of naive CD8 T cells were built from anywhere between roughly 20,000 and 1,100,000 sorted cells, with 10%, 30% or 50% of the purified RNA used. Naive CD8 T cells, defined as CD8+CD4-CCR7+CD45RA+, were FACS-sorted into RLT Plus buffer on a BD FACSAria II. To test detection sensitivity, Jurkat RNA equivalent to about eleven TCR copies was spiked into samples of roughly 18,000-1,000,000 naive CD8 T cells. Enrichment of CD8 T cells was performed with RosetteSep CD8+ T Cell Enrichment Cocktail and Ficoll-Paque, after which ACK red cell lysis was carried out. The library came from PCR. TCRdb names NextSeq 500 as the instrument used. Bulk TCR libraries were made following a previously described method, with the TCR primers given in Table S5. The Qiagen AllPrep DNA/RNA kit was used to purify total RNA. Before any analysis, reads coming from multiple sequencing runs of the same library were combined into one pool. As for how the authors treated the data: Only reads with exact TCR constant sequence were kept, trimmed to 150 nt, and grouped by their 12-nt molecular barcodes. Reads within each barcode group were sub-clustered using a 15% Levenshtein threshold, and quality-weighted consensus sequences were constructed for each RNA molecule. Non-functional sequences were removed, as were lower-count sequences one edit away from another. Barcode sub-clusters with fewer than 20% of the maximum read count were removed, based on fitting two negative binomial distributions. TCRdb reprocessing: public reads trimmed at Q25 with fastp, clones called with MiXCR, in-frame beta chains kept. Rows matching on CDR3 protein sequence are summarized as one entry with the most common DNA and genes. TCRdb, not the original authors, processed these V and J calls. Within this sample are about 320,000 distinct CDR3 sequences, with 24% of them counted one time only. 0.74% of the sample belongs to the ten largest clones.

V is reduced by 5 bases and J by 1 base, leaving a spacing of 11 bases between them. The CDR3 has 14 amino acids, counting the end cysteine and phenylalanine. CDR3 DNA only is kept here, 42 bases in frame from base 1. The germline V gene specifies MDHEN as CDR1 and SYDVKM as CDR2. Input material: naive CD8+ T cells from blood, with Jurkat cell RNA spiked in. The cell subset or site label corresponds to: FACS-sorted CD8+CD4-CCR7+CD45RA+ naive T cells. The sequence came from a human donor in good health. Some libraries in this study had Jurkat cell RNA spiked in. In this chain, TRBV28 is recombined with TRBJ2-5, and perhaps TRBD1 as D gene, on 5 matching bases. Read as DNA, the sequence is TGTGCCAGCAGTAACAGACAGCTCCAAGAGACCCAGTACTTC. It translates to CASSNRQLQETQYF. The entire variable domain, with the stretches around the CDR3 drawn from the reference TRBV28 and TRBJ2-5 proteins, is DVKVTQSSRYLVKRTGEKVFLECVQDMDHENMFWYRQDPGLGLRLIYFSYDVKMKEKGDIPEGYSVSREKKERFSLILESASTNQTSMYLCASSNRQLQETQYFGPGTRLLVL.